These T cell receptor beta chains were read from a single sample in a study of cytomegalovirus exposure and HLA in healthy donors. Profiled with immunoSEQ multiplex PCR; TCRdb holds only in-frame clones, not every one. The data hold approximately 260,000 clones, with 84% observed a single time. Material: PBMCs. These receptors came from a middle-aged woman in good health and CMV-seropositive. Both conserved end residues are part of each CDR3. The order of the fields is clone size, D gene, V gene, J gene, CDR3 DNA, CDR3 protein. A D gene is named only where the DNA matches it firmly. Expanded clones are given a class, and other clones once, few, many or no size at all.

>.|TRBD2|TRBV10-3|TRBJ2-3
TGTGCCATCAGTGAGGGACTAGCGGGAGACTATAGTAACACAGATACGCAGTATTTT
CAISEGLAGDYSNTDTQYF
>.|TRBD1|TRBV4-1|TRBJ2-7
TGCGCCAGCAGCCAATCGGGACAGGGGTACGAGCAGTACTTC
CASSQSGQGYEQYF
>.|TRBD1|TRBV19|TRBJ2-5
TGTGCCAGTAGCCGGGACAGAAGTAGTCCCCAGTACTTC
CASSRDRSSPQYF
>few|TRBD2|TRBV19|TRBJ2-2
TGTGCCAGTAGTATACTACTAGCGGGGTGGGACACCGGGGAGCTGTTTTTT
CASSILLAGWDTGELFF
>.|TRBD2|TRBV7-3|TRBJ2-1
TGTGCCAGCAGCTTAATAGCGGGCGTTGGAGAGCAGTTCTTC
CASSLIAGVGEQFF
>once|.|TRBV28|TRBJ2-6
TGTGCCAGCAATTCCCCAGGGTCTGGGGCCAACGTCCTGACTTTC
CASNSPGSGANVLTF
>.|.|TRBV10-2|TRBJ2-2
TGCGCCAGCAGAAGGACAGCGAACACCGGGGAGCTGTTTTTT
CASRRTANTGELFF
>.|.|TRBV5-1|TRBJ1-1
TGCGCCAGCAGCGCCGCCGGGTCTTACTCCATCAACACTGAAGCTTTCTTT
CASSAAGSYSINTEAFF
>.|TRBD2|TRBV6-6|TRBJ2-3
TGTGCCAGCAGGCCCAGAAGGGAGGGGACAGATACGCAGTATTTT
CASRPRREGTDTQYF
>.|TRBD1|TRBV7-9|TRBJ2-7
TGTGCCAGCAGCCCCGGGACAGGGAGCTCCTACGAGCAGTACTTC
CASSPGTGSSYEQYF
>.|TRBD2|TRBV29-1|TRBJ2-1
TGCAGCGTTGAAAGCGGGAGTCGTATTGAGCAGTTCTTC
CSVESGSRIEQFF
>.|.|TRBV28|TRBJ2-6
TGTGTCCGCCCCTCTATGAATACTGGGGCCAACGTCCTGACTTTC
CVRPSMNTGANVLTF
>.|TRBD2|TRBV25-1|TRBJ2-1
TGTGCCAGCAGGCGGGAGTGGGAGCAGTTCTTC
CASRREWEQFF
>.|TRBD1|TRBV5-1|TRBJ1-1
TGCGCCAGCAGCTCGAGGGGGCAGGGGGGCGAGGTTGAAGCTTTCTTT
CASSSRGQGGEVEAFF
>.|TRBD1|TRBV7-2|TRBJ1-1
TGTGCCAGCGCCCCTGGGACAGGGACCTGGAACACTGAAGCTTTCTTT
CASAPGTGTWNTEAFF
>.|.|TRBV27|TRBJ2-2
TGTGCCAGCAGTTTAGTATACATGACGAACACCGGGGAGCTGTTTTTT
CASSLVYMTNTGELFF
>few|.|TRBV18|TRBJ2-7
TGTGCCGCGCTCCGTTTATCGGGAGTCTCTATCGAGCAGTACTTC
CAALRLSGVSIEQYF
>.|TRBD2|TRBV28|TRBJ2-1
TGTGCCAGCAGTTTTGGGACTAGCGGGAGAATAGAAGAGCAGTTCTTC
CASSFGTSGRIEEQFF
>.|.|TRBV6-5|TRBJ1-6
TGTGCCAGCAGCCCTCGTGGGCAATATAATTCACCCCTCCACTTT
CASSPRGQYNSPLHF
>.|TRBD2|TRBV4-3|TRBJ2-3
TGCGCCAGCAGCTTGGGGGGGAGAGATACGCAGTATTTT
CASSLGGRDTQYF
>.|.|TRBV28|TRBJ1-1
TGTGCCAGCAGTTTATCTCCGAACACTGAAGCTTTCTTT
CASSLSPNTEAFF
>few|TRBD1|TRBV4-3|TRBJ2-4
TGCGCCAGCAGCCAAGAATTGGGGGACAGGGGAAACATTCAGTACTTC
CASSQELGDRGNIQYF
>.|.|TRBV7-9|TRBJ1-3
TGTGCCAGCAGCCCGGAGGGTTTCCGAAACACCATATATTTT
CASSPEGFRNTIYF
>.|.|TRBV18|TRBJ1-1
TGTGCCAGCTCATTAGGGACACGGGTTGATGAAGCTTTCTTT
CASSLGTRVDEAFF
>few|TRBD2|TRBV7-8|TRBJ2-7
TGTGCCAGCAGCTTAGTCACCGGGACTAGCGTCGGCTCCTACGAGCAGTACTTC
CASSLVTGTSVGSYEQYF
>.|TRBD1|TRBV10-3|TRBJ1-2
TGTGCCATCAGTGGGACAGGGGGTATGCCGGTAGATGGCTACACCTTC
CAISGTGGMPVDGYTF
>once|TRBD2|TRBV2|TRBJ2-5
TGTGCCAGCAGTCCCCGGCTAGCGGGAAAGACCCAGTACTTC
CASSPRLAGKTQYF
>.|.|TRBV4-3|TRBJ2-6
TGCGCCAGCAGCCAAGCCTCGGCGGCTTGGTCCGGGGCCAACGTCCTGACTTTC
CASSQASAAWSGANVLTF
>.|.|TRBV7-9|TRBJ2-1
TGTGCCAGCAGCTTAGCTGGGAGTTCCTACAATGAGCAGTTCTTC
CASSLAGSSYNEQFF
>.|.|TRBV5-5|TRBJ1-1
TGTGCCAGCAGCTTGGAGAGGAGGACTGAAGCTTTCTTT
CASSLERRTEAFF
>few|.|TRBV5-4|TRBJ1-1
TGTGCCAGCAGCCCCCCGGGGGGAGTAGACACTGAAGCTTTCTTT
CASSPPGGVDTEAFF
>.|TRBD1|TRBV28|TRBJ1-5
TGTGCCAGCAGTCCAGCCGGGACAGGGGACAATCAGCCCCAGCATTTT
CASSPAGTGDNQPQHF
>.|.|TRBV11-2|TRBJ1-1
TGTGCCAGCAGCTCCATTCCGGGGACTGAAGCTTTCTTT
CASSSIPGTEAFF
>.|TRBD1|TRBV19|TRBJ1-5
TGTGCCAGTAGTATGGGACCGGGCGGGACAGGTATTGGTGGCAATCAGCCCCAGCATTTT
CASSMGPGGTGIGGNQPQHF
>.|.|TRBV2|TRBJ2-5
TGTGCCAGCAGTGAGAGACAGGTATTCCAGGAGACCCAGTACTTC
CASSERQVFQETQYF
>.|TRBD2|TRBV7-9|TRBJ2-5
TGTGCCAGCAGCCACGGAACTAGCGGGTTATTGGAGACCCAGTACTTC
CASSHGTSGLLETQYF
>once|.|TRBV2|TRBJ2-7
TGTGCCAGCACCAGAGAGGGTGGATACGAGCAGTACTTC
CASTREGGYEQYF
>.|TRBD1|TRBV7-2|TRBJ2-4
TGTGCCAGCAGCTTTGACAGGGGAGTGAACATTCAGTACTTC
CASSFDRGVNIQYF
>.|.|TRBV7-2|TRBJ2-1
TGTGCCAGCAGCTTAGAACTAGCCGATGAGCAGTTCTTC
CASSLELADEQFF
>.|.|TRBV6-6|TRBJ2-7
TGTGCCGCCAGTGTGGGGCGGACCTACGAGCAGTACTTC
CAASVGRTYEQYF
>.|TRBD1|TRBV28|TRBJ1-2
TGTGCCAGCAGTTCATTTGGGACAGGCCACTATGGCTACACCTTC
CASSSFGTGHYGYTF
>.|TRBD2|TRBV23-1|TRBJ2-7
TGCGCCAGCAGTCCAAGACTAGCGGACTCCTACGAGCAGTACTTC
CASSPRLADSYEQYF
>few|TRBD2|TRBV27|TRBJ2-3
TGTGCCAGCAGAACTACTAGCGGGAGAGTCGTTTCATATTTT
CASRTTSGRVVSYF
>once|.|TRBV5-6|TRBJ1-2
TGTGCCAGCAGGTCGACTTGGAACTATGGCTACACCTTC
CASRSTWNYGYTF
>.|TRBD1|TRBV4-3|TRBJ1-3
TGCGCCAGCAGCCAAGGACAGGGTGGTGGAAACACCATATATTTT
CASSQGQGGGNTIYF
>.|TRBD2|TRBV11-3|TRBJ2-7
TGTGCCAGCGCGGATAGCGGGAGTTCCCACGAGCAGTACTTC
CASADSGSSHEQYF
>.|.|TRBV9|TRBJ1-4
TGTGCCAGCAGCCCTGACAGGCCTCGTGAAAAACTGTTTTTT
CASSPDRPREKLFF
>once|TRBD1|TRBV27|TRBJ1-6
TGTGCCAGCACCTCATACAGGGGCAGCTCCTATAATTCACCCCTCCACTTT
CASTSYRGSSYNSPLHF
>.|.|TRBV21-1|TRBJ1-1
TGTGCCAGCAGTCCCAGGGAACAGGGAGCTTACACTGAAGCTTTCTTT
CASSPREQGAYTEAFF
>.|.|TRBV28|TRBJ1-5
TGTGCCAGCAGTTTGGTCATTGGGAGGACTCAGCCCCAGCATTTT
CASSLVIGRTQPQHF
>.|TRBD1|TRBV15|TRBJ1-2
TGTGCCACCAGTTGGGGACAGGGGAGCGGCTACACCTTC
CATSWGQGSGYTF
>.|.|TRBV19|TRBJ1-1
TGTGCCAGTAGTATATACAGGGTGGACACTGAAGCTTTCTTT
CASSIYRVDTEAFF
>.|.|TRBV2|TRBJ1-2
TGTGCCAGCAACGACAGGAATAGTAACTATGGCTACACCTTC
CASNDRNSNYGYTF
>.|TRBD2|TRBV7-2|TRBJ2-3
TGTGCCAGCAGCTTAGCGCTAGCGGGAGATACGCAGTATTTT
CASSLALAGDTQYF
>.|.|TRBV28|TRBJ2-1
TGTGCCAGCAGTCGCTCGAGTTGGGCGACCTATGAGCAGTTCTTC
CASSRSSWATYEQFF